The sequence of this TCR beta chain was determined in a study of blood T cell repertoires in COVID-19. Background on the study: There were acute and convalescent COVID-19 samples, and they came from the United States, Italy and Spain. Nucleic acid was either cDNA or gDNA, and it came from T cells, B-cell-depleted T cells, or PBMCs.

The CDR3 sequence is 16 residues long. The V gene's germline CDR1 is SGDLS and CDR2 YYNGEE. V trimming: 0 bases; J trimming: 8 bases; junction bases outside the gene matches: 10. This clone was seen once. As processed by the authors: It was from reference gene primer amplification that nucleated cell counts were estimated. Sequenced by immunoSEQ multiplex PCR; TCRdb stores in-frame clones only, minus some. Clonal size and the V and J genes are those of that table, whereas D and trimming came from the DNA. The profile shows roughly 85,000 clones, around 86% of them singletons. The chain joins TRBV9 to TRBJ2-1; 8 nucleotides agree with TRBD1. The TCR was taken from a man between 45 and 60 years old with active or convalescent COVID-19. The sequenced sample was peripheral blood. The CDR3 sequence is CASSVEGTTGVHEQFF. The CDR3 nucleotides are TGTGCCAGCAGCGTAGAAGGAACGACAGGGGTTCATGAGCAGTTCTTC.